These 20 T cell receptor beta chains share one sample of origin, sequenced in a study of blood T cell repertoires in COVID-19. The method was immunoSEQ multiplex PCR; TCRdb's version includes in-frame clones alone and lacks a portion of them. The table lists approximately 72,000 clones, 80% to 85% of them singletons. Source material: peripheral blood. The source of these receptors is a man in his forties or fifties with active COVID-19.

This clone has just one count. This chain joins TRBV7-2 and TRBJ2-1, with D possibly matching TRBD1 (6 bases). The CDR3 is made up of 15 amino acids. Germline V gene data show CDR1 as SGHTA and CDR2 as FQGNSA. V was trimmed by 2 bases and J by 7 bases, leaving 15 bases between them. CDR3 DNA sequence: TGTGCCAGCAGCTTAAGCTGGGGGCCTTGGAATGAGCAGTTCTTC. This translates into CASSLSWGPWNEQFF.

The V and J genes are TRBV6-2 or TRBV6-3 and TRBJ2-2; D might be TRBD2 (5 bases). The V gene's germline CDR1 is MNHEY and CDR2 SVGEGT. CDR3 length: 15 residues. V was shortened by 5 bases and J by 9 bases, with 19 bases between the two germline ends. The DNA of the CDR3 is TGTGCCAGCAGTCTCAGGTCAAGGGCGGGCCGGGAGCTGTTTTTT. Amino acid sequence: CASSLRSRAGRELFF.

The chain combines TRBV4-2 with TRBJ2-2; a possible D gene is TRBD1 (5 bases). The germline V gene encodes CDR1 LGHNA and CDR2 YNFKEQ. V was shortened by 0 bases and J by 3 bases, with 5 bases between the two germline ends. CDR3 length equals 14 residues. CDR3 protein: CASSQEGHTGELFF. The CDR3 coding sequence is TGTGCCAGCAGCCAAGAGGGGCACACCGGGGAGCTGTTTTTT.

The chain employs TRBV2 and TRBJ2-7; unclear D gene. The length of the CDR3 is 14 residues. The germline gives CDR1 SNHLY, CDR2 FYNNEI. Trimming left V 7 bases short and J 0 bases short, with 13 bases between. The CDR3 sequence is CASTVTASSYEQYF. CDR3 DNA sequence: TGTGCCAGCACAGTGACTGCCAGCTCCTACGAGCAGTACTTC.

On this clone: One end of the junction varies from germline; a read error may be responsible. The genes are TRBV5-4 and TRBJ2-7; maybe TRBD2 (6 bases). The CDR3 runs to 14 residues. CDR1 SGHNT and CDR2 YYREEE come from the germline V gene (reference sequence). The CDR3 coding sequence is TGTGCCAGCAGCCTGACGGGACTTGAAGACGACCAGTACTTC. Translated: CASSLTGLEDDQYF.

This rearrangement joins TRBV5-5 to TRBJ1-5, with 7 bases identical to TRBD1. This CDR3 has 13 residues. Germline V gives CDR1 SGHKS, CDR2 YYEKEE (reference sequence). The ends lost 4 bases at V and 5 bases at J; junction bases unmatched: 3. This CDR3 is CASSLDRYQPQHF. The CDR3 DNA reads TGTGCCAGCAGCCTGGACAGGTATCAGCCCCAGCATTTT.

This sequence joins TRBV19 and TRBJ2-1; the match to TRBD2 covers 10 bases. This CDR3 is 15 amino acids long. Germline V lookup: CDR1 LNHDA, CDR2 SQIVND (reference sequence). V was pared by 7 bases and J by 4 bases, with 7 bases of the junction left unmatched. CDR3 sequence reads: CASNQREGPYNEQFF. CDR3 coding DNA: TGTGCCAGTAATCAGCGGGAGGGCCCGTACAATGAGCAGTTCTTC. Full variable domain (remainder filled in from reference TRBV19 and TRBJ2-1): DGGITQSPKYLFRKEGQNVTLSCEQNLNHDAMYWYRQDPGQGLRLIYYSQIVNDFQKGDIAEGYSVSREKKESFPLTVTSAQKNPTAFYLCASNQREGPYNEQFFGPGTRLTVL.

The chain joins TRBV2 to TRBJ2-7, with 7 bases that match TRBD1. The V gene end was trimmed by 4 bases and the J gene end by 9 bases; junction bases not matched to a gene: 12. The CDR3 is made up of 14 amino acids. Germline CDR1 and CDR2: SNHLY and FYNNEI. The CDR3 spells CASSGATSGTVQYF. The CDR3 nucleotides read TGTGCCAGCAGTGGAGCAACCTCCGGGACAGTGCAGTACTTC.

The CDR3 bases are TGTGCCAGCAGCCCGCCTGTACAGGGATGGACTGAGCAGTTCTTC. It specifies CASSPPVQGWTEQFF. The V and J genes are TRBV5-5 and TRBJ2-1, with D tentatively TRBD1 (6 bases). V was shortened by 4 bases and J by 9 bases, with 20 bases between the two germline ends. Germline lookup yields CDR1 SGHKS and CDR2 YYEKEE (reference sequence). This CDR3 contains 15 residues.

This clone was seen a handful of times. The gene calls are TRBV6-2 or TRBV6-3 and TRBJ2-7, with D possibly matching TRBD2 (6 bases). Trimming took off 5 bases at V and 6 bases at J, with 23 bases between the two ends. The CDR3 totals 16 residues. Germline assignment: CDR1 MNHEY and CDR2 SVGEGT. CDR3 in DNA: TGTGCCAGCAGTCCCCTGGGGGGACCCAGCCTCCTCGAGCAGTACTTC. It translates to CASSPLGGPSLLEQYF.

The chain joins TRBV18 to TRBJ2-7; D unresolved. From germline, CDR1 is KGHSH and CDR2 LQKENI. V lost 0 bases, J lost 3 bases, and 6 bases lay in between. The CDR3 sequence is 13 residues long. This CDR3 is CASSPPQNYEQYF. CDR3 sequence (DNA): TGTGCCAGCTCACCACCGCAGAACTACGAGCAGTACTTC.

This clone came up a few times. The V and J genes are TRBV7-9 and TRBJ2-7; 10 bases map to TRBD1. Per germline, CDR1 SEHNR and CDR2 FQNEAQ (reference sequence). This CDR3 region has 15 residues. Trimming took 4 bases from V and 3 from J; bases not matched to a gene: 6. CDR3 coding DNA: TGTGCCAGCAGCTCCCCCGGACAGGGGGTCTACGAGCAGTACTTC. Protein: CASSSPGQGVYEQYF. Supplemented by reference TRBV7-9 and TRBJ2-7, the full variable domain reads DTGVSQNPRHKITKRGQNVTFRCDPISEHNRLYWYRQTLGQGPEFLTYFQNEAQLEKSRLLSDRFSAERPKGSFSTLEIQRTEQGDSAMYLCASSSPGQGVYEQYFGPGTRLTVT.

CDR3 sequence (DNA): TGTGCCAGCAGCTTGGGAGGGTCGGGGGGCACTGAAGCTTTCTTT. Translation gives CASSLGGSGGTEAFF. J is TRBJ1-1 and V is TRBV5-4; D is perhaps TRBD1 (5 bases). The germline V gene encodes CDR1 SGHNT and CDR2 YYREEE (reference sequence). The CDR3 totals 15 residues. The V end was cut by 0 bases, the J end by 4 bases, with 13 bases between. Full variable domain (rest looked up from reference TRBV5-4 and TRBJ1-1): ETGVTQSPTHLIKTRGQQVTLRCSSQSGHNTVSWYQQALGQGPQFIFQYYREEENGRGNFPPRFSGLQFPNYSSELNVNALELDDSALYLCASSLGGSGGTEAFFGQGTRLTVV.

The chain has TRBV10-3 and TRBJ2-5; 9 bases are shared with TRBD2. Germline V gives CDR1 ENHRY, CDR2 SYGVKD. The CDR3 has 15 amino acids. J was trimmed by 5 bases and V by 0 bases; bases with no gene match: 4. This CDR3 is CAISESAGGRETQYF. CDR3 coding DNA: TGTGCCATCAGTGAGTCGGCGGGGGGGAGGGAGACCCAGTACTTC.

The genes are TRBV30 and TRBJ1-2, with 9 bases identical to TRBD1. Germline CDR1 GTSNPN, CDR2 SVGIG (reference sequence). Trimming removed 5 bases from V and 2 bases from J; junction bases left unmatched: 0. The CDR3 loop spans 12 amino acids. The DNA for the CDR3 is TGTGCCTGGGGGACAGGGAACTATGGCTACACCTTC. This encodes CAWGTGNYGYTF. The complete variable domain, with remaining parts taken from reference TRBV30 and TRBJ1-2, reads SQTIHQWPATLVQPVGSPLSLECTVEGTSNPNLYWYRQAAGRGLQLLFYSVGIGQISSEVPQNLSASRPQDRQFILSSKKLLLSDSGFYLCAWGTGNYGYTFGSGTRLTVV.

This chain's CDR3 is CASSQEGGLADYNEQFF. The CDR3 DNA reads TGTGCCAGCAGCCAAGAGGGGGGACTAGCGGACTACAATGAGCAGTTCTTC. This chain connects TRBV3-1 (or the pseudogene TRBV3-2) to TRBJ2-1; the match to TRBD2 covers 11 bases. Germline V lookup: CDR1 LGHDT, CDR2 YNNKEL (reference sequence). CDR3 length equals 17 residues. After removal of 0 bases from V and 3 bases from J, the junction contained 4 bases not matched to a gene.

The chain uses TRBV6-5 and TRBJ2-1; TRBD2 might be the D (5 bases). Germline assignment: CDR1 MNHEY and CDR2 SVGAGI. Between the trimmed V and J ends, which lost 9 bases and 5 bases, there was a span of 8 bases. This CDR3 has 11 residues. CDR3 sequence (DNA): TGTGCCAGAGGGAGCCACAATGAGCAGTTCTTC. As protein: CARGSHNEQFF.

V gene TRBV10-3 combines with J gene TRBJ2-1; possibly TRBD1 for D (6 bases). CDR3 size: 13 residues. CDR1 ENHRY and CDR2 SYGVKD come from the germline V gene. V lost 3 bases and J 5 bases, leaving 8 bases between the germline ends. As DNA, the CDR3 is TGTGCCATCAGTGACAGGGGCCACAATGAGCAGTTCTTC. Residues: CAISDRGHNEQFF.

CDR3 protein: CAISEFGQSNQPQHF. CDR3 DNA: TGTGCCATCAGTGAGTTTGGACAGTCCAATCAGCCCCAGCATTTT. This sequence joins TRBV10-3 and TRBJ1-5; maybe TRBD1 (6 bases). Trimming shortened V by 1 base and J by 3 bases, and 10 bases separated the two germline ends. CDR1 is ENHRY and CDR2 is SYGVKD in the germline V gene. The CDR3 spans 15 residues.

The chain links TRBV30 to TRBJ2-5; D may be TRBD1 (5 bases). The CDR3 length is 12 residues. Trimming pared 8 bases from V and 1 base from J, leaving 11 bases between. Germline values: CDR1 GTSNPN, CDR2 SVGIG (reference sequence). The CDR3: CAGDSLQETQYF. The CDR3 bases are TGTGCCGGTGACAGCCTCCAAGAGACCCAGTACTTC.